The 31 T cell receptor beta chains reported below all come from one sample, sequenced in a study of monozygotic twins with inflammatory bowel disease. From its re-call of the 5' RACE reads, TCRdb lists each CDR3 protein once, without DNA. The sample table sets out over 100,000 distinct CDR3 sequences. The sequenced material came from blood. These receptors all stem from a human donor with ulcerative colitis or Crohn's disease, or a healthy co-twin of an affected twin (not recorded which).

The chain's CDR3 is CSVEDEGLGPQETQYF. V usage is TRBV29-1 and J usage is TRBJ2-5; lacking DNA, the TRBD2 call made by TCRdb goes unchecked. The CDR3 contains 16 residues. CDR1 is SQVTM and CDR2 is ANQGSEA in the germline V gene.

V is TRBV6-2 or TRBV6-3 and J is TRBJ1-5; TCRdb's D gene call, TRBD1, goes unchecked for lack of DNA. This CDR3 is 17 amino acids long. Germline V CDR1 and CDR2: MNHEY, SVGEGT. The CDR3 region is CASSYSERELYNQPQHF.

V usage is TRBV5-1 and J usage is TRBJ2-1; TCRdb's assignment of TRBD1 cannot be checked, as there is no DNA. Germline values: CDR1 SGHRS, CDR2 YFSETQ. The CDR3 has 12 amino acids. The CDR3 spells CASSSRGYEQFF.

CDR3 residues: CAWSGNRDQPQHF. V and J are TRBV30 and TRBJ1-5. The CDR3 totals 13 residues. Germline V gene lookup returns CDR1 GTSNPN and CDR2 SVGIG (reference sequence).

The chain combines TRBV6-1 with TRBJ2-2. Germline CDR1 and CDR2: MNHNS and SASEGT. The CDR3 consists of 13 residues. This CDR3 is CASHEENTGELFF.

The chain recombines TRBV18 with TRBJ1-2. This CDR3 is 16 amino acids long. CDR1 and CDR2 from the germline V gene are KGHSH and LQKENI. The CDR3 loop reads CASSPETAETNYGYTF.

The J gene is TRBJ2-7, the V gene TRBV28; TCRdb selects TRBD2, and the lack of DNA leaves this call unchecked. From germline, CDR1 is MDHEN and CDR2 SYDVKM. This CDR3 is 16 amino acids long. The CDR3 loop reads CASSFLVREPAGEQYF.

The chain joins TRBV6-5 to TRBJ2-5; TCRdb's assignment of TRBD2 cannot be checked, as there is no DNA. Per germline, CDR1 MNHEY and CDR2 SVGAGI. CDR3 size: 14 residues. The CDR3 sequence is CASSYSAGGETQYF.

V gene TRBV5-8 combines with J gene TRBJ2-5. The length of the CDR3 is 14 residues. CDR1 and CDR2 (germline): SGHTS, YDEGEE. Here the CDR3 reads CASSLVAFQETQYF.

J is TRBJ2-2 and V is TRBV5-1. There are 14 residues in the CDR3. Germline assignment: CDR1 SGHRS and CDR2 YFSETQ. This CDR3 reads CASSSAGLTGELFF.

The chain combines TRBV20-1 with TRBJ2-3; TCRdb's D gene call, TRBD2, goes unchecked for lack of DNA. CDR3 length equals 15 residues. The V gene's germline CDR1 is DFQATT and CDR2 SNEGSKA (reference sequence). The CDR3 is CSARRPGGGADTQYF.

The V and J genes are TRBV12-3 or TRBV12-4 and TRBJ1-2; no DNA is available, so the TRBD1 call from TCRdb remains unchecked. This CDR3 is 14 amino acids long. CDR3 loop: CASSPTEFSAGYTF.

The rearrangement joins TRBV7-8 to TRBJ2-1; the TRBD2 assignment by TCRdb is unverifiable without DNA. CDR3 length: 17 amino acids. Germline-derived CDR1 and CDR2 are SGHVS and FQNEAQ. CDR3 sequence reads: CASSLSSGPLSPNEQFF.

V gene TRBV10-3 combines with J gene TRBJ1-2. The germline CDR1 and CDR2 sequences are ENHRY and SYGVKD. The CDR3 contains 15 residues. The CDR3 spells CAISGESDSLYGYTF.

The rearrangement links TRBV12-3 or TRBV12-4 to TRBJ2-5; as DNA is missing, the TRBD2 call by TCRdb cannot be tested. This CDR3 spans 12 amino acids. CDR3 loop: CASRAGEETQYF.

The chain has TRBV4-2 and TRBJ2-1; TCRdb indicates TRBD1, and absent DNA this call remains unverified. CDR3 length equals 17 residues. Germline loops: CDR1 LGHNA, CDR2 YNFKEQ. The CDR3 reads CASSQEDEGGYYNEQFF.

The rearrangement uses TRBV6-2 or TRBV6-3 and TRBJ2-7; the D call from TCRdb, TRBD2, cannot be confirmed without DNA. The CDR3 totals 15 residues. In germline, CDR1 is MNHEY, CDR2 SVGEGT. CDR3 region: CASSRLAGGTYEQYF.

V is TRBV5-1 and J is TRBJ2-7; the D call from TCRdb, TRBD1, cannot be confirmed without DNA. This CDR3 has 13 amino acids. The germline V gene encodes CDR1 SGHRS and CDR2 YFSETQ. The CDR3 sequence: CASSFPGSYEQYF.

The chain recombines TRBV15 with TRBJ2-3; TCRdb proposes TRBD2, but this gene call is untestable without DNA. CDR3 length: 19 amino acids. Per germline, CDR1 LNHNV and CDR2 YYDKDF (reference sequence). The CDR3 protein is CATSRGLDVPSGSTDTQYF. The full variable domain, with the rest looked up from reference TRBV15 and TRBJ2-3, is DAMVIQNPRYQVTQFGKPVTLSCSQTLNHNVMYWYQQKSSQAPKLLFHYYDKDFNNEADTPDNFQSRRPNTSFCFLDIRSPGLGDTAMYLCATSRGLDVPSGSTDTQYFGPGTRLTVL.

V usage is TRBV12-3 or TRBV12-4 and J usage is TRBJ2-1; TCRdb's assignment of TRBD2 cannot be checked, as there is no DNA. The CDR3 contains 17 residues. The CDR3 protein is CASSPRSTSGRFGEQFF.

The V gene is TRBV7-2, the J gene TRBJ1-5; the TCRdb D gene call, TRBD1, has no DNA to confirm it. The CDR3 sequence is 16 residues long. CDR1 is SGHTA and CDR2 is FQGNSA in the germline V gene. The chain's CDR3 is CASSLGGTGNLQPQHF.

The chain carries TRBV9 and TRBJ1-3; TCRdb's D call, TRBD1, is unchecked because there is no DNA. There are 17 residues in the CDR3. CDR1 and CDR2 from the germline V gene are SGDLS and YYNGEE. The CDR3: CASSVSSRTGEGNTIYF. The complete variable domain, with remaining parts taken from reference TRBV9 and TRBJ1-3, reads DSGVTQTPKHLITATGQRVTLRCSPRSGDLSVYWYQQSLDQGLQFLIQYYNGEERAKGNILERFSAQQFPDLHSELNLSSLELGDSALYFCASSVSSRTGEGNTIYFGEGSWLTVV.

This CDR3 is CASSYSWDRGLGETQYF. This chain connects TRBV6-2 or TRBV6-3 to TRBJ2-5; lacking DNA, the TRBD1 call made by TCRdb goes unchecked. CDR1 is MNHEY, CDR2 SVGEGT, per germline. The CDR3 sequence is 17 residues long.

The V and J genes are TRBV11-2 and TRBJ2-1; there is no DNA to check the TCRdb D call of TRBD1. The CDR3 length is 16 residues. CDR1 is SGHAT, CDR2 FQNNGV, per germline. The CDR3 reads CASSPRAGGSYNEQFF.

This chain's CDR3 is CASSPAWFDGTYEQYF. The V call is TRBV28, the J call TRBJ2-7; TCRdb selects TRBD2, and the lack of DNA leaves this call unchecked. The CDR3 has 16 residues. In germline, CDR1 is MDHEN, CDR2 SYDVKM.

The chain employs TRBV6-2 or TRBV6-3 and TRBJ2-1; TCRdb gives TRBD1 as the D gene, but with no DNA this cannot be confirmed. The CDR3 is 14 residues long. The germline CDR1 and CDR2 sequences are MNHEY and SVGEGT. The CDR3 here is CASRRGTSYNEQFF.

The V gene is TRBV24-1, the J gene TRBJ2-7; TCRdb calls TRBD1, which cannot be checked without DNA. CDR3 length: 14 residues. The germline CDR1 and CDR2 sequences are KGHDR and SFDVKD. CDR3 region: CATSGPGTGYEQYF.

The chain employs TRBV7-9 and TRBJ2-5; TCRdb's D call, TRBD1, is unchecked because there is no DNA. Germline CDR1 is SEHNR and CDR2 is FQNEAQ (reference sequence). The CDR3 is 15 residues long. CDR3: CASSLRDRAQETQYF.

This chain links TRBV5-1 with TRBJ1-4. This CDR3 has 15 residues. Germline CDR1 reads SGHRS; CDR2 reads YFSETQ. The CDR3 region is CASSSRVATNEKLFF.

The V call is TRBV7-8, the J call TRBJ1-1; no DNA is available, so the TRBD1 call from TCRdb remains unchecked. Germline lookup yields CDR1 SGHVS and CDR2 FQNEAQ. The CDR3 runs to 15 residues. The CDR3 reads CASSQYGGINTEAFF.

The chain carries TRBV6-1 and TRBJ1-1; TCRdb calls TRBD1, which cannot be checked without DNA. Germline V gene data show CDR1 as MNHNS and CDR2 as SASEGT. The length of the CDR3 is 17 residues. CDR3 sequence reads: CASSKTGYFPMNTEAFF.